This T cell receptor (beta chain) is from a study of CD8 T cells in ankylosing spondylitis. Study-wide points: In ankylosing spondylitis blood, a motif of eight highly homologous TCR beta variants appeared characteristic. From matched ankylosing spondylitis synovial fluid, disease-linked clones were reportedly recovered at significantly enriched levels.

Quantitative 5'-RACE with molecular barcodes produced the TCR beta libraries. From the 5' RACE reads, TCRdb called clonotypes with MiXCR, one entry per CDR3 protein. The table shows about 800,000 distinct CDR3 sequences, with 10% to 15% occurring only once. This clonotype was picked up a small number of times. The target antigen is unknown. Sequencing used blood, either unsorted or a sorted T cell fraction (not recorded which). This TCR came from a male donor with ankylosing spondylitis.

The DNA for the CDR3 is TGTGCCAGCTCACCACGGAACAACCAAGAGACCCAGTACTTC. Its translation is CASSPRNNQETQYF. The rearrangement joins TRBV18 to TRBJ2-5; D is unclear. This CDR3 has 14 residues. V lost 1 base and J lost 0, with 6 bases in between. Looked up from germline, CDR1 is KGHSH and CDR2 is LQKENI.